This TCR beta chain was observed in a study of cytomegalovirus exposure and HLA in healthy donors. V lost 3 bases and J 5 bases, leaving 5 bases between the germline ends. The CDR3 totals 11 residues. Germline CDR1 is SGHRS and CDR2 is YFSETQ. The study ran its PCR with 60 Vbeta and 13 Jbeta primers. Measured with immunoSEQ multiplex PCR; TCRdb has only the in-frame clones, and not every one. In the table there are fewer than 200,000 clones, under 85% of which are singletons. This TCR derives from a human donor in good health. The sequenced sample was PBMCs. V and J are TRBV5-1 and TRBJ1-2; no definite D call. The CDR3: CASSSQYGYTF. CDR3 nucleotides: TGCGCCAGCAGCTCCCAGTATGGCTACACCTTC.